One and the same sample provided the 26 T cell receptor beta chains below, sequenced in a study of molecular identifiers for immune sequencing clone quantification. TCRdb called the PCR reads again in MiXCR, with one record for every CDR3 protein. The sample yields around 460,000 distinct CDR3 sequences, approximately 25% seen once. The sequenced sample was naive CD8+ T cells from blood, with Jurkat cell RNA spiked in. Subset denoted: FACS-sorted CD8+CD4-CCR7+CD45RA+ naive T cells. The receptors derive from a human donor in good health. Some libraries in this study had Jurkat cell RNA spiked in.

As to this clonotype: This may be a read error: a much more frequent sequence differs by one nucleotide. The chain employs TRBV11-2 and TRBJ2-3; a weak D match, TRBD2 (5 bases). This CDR3 spans 14 amino acids. Between the trimmed V and J ends, which lost 8 bases and 0 bases, there was a span of 12 bases. Looked up from germline, CDR1 is SGHAT and CDR2 is FQNNGV. The CDR3: CASGLMSSTDTQYF. CDR3 DNA sequence: TGTGCCAGCGGACTCATGAGCAGCACAGATACGCAGTATTTT.

This clonotype was found a few times. This rearrangement joins TRBV6-5 to TRBJ2-1, with 10 positions matching TRBD2. This CDR3 is 16 amino acids long. Germline loops: CDR1 MNHEY, CDR2 SVGAGI. The V gene end was trimmed by 2 bases and the J gene end by 8 bases; junction bases not matched to a gene: 9. CDR3 sequence: CASSYALAGDGDEQFF. CDR3 coding DNA: TGTGCCAGCAGTTACGCCCTAGCGGGAGATGGGGATGAGCAGTTCTTC.

The chain recombines TRBV9 with TRBJ2-5, with 7 bases aligning to TRBD2. Germline CDR1 and CDR2: SGDLS and YYNGEE. The CDR3 runs 20 residues. The J segment lost 0 bases and the V segment lost 0 bases, leaving 17 bases of the junction unmatched. This chain's CDR3 is CASSVEDRGLDLAYQETQYF. The CDR3 nucleotides read TGTGCCAGCAGCGTAGAAGACAGAGGACTAGATCTAGCGTACCAAGAGACCCAGTACTTC.

Concerning this clonotype itself: A read error may explain this, as a much larger clone is one base away. Here the CDR3 omits its conserved ending phenylalanine or tryptophan, so a read error is the likely source. The chain joins TRBV6-5 to TRBJ2-5, with D maybe TRBD2 (5 bases). With 7 bases removed from V and 1 base from J, the gap between germline ends came to 16 bases. Germline CDR1 is MNHEY and CDR2 is SVGAGI. The CDR3 spans 15 residues. CDR3 nucleotide sequence: TGTGCCAGCACCACCGGACTCGAGGCCCAAGAGACCCAGTACCTC. Encoded protein: CASTTGLEAQETQYL.

CDR3 residues: CASSEFSSGGEQYF. CDR3 in DNA: TGCGCCAGCAGTGAGTTCAGCAGCGGGGGGGAGCAGTACTTC. The chain uses TRBV10-2 and TRBJ2-7; 9 nucleotides align to TRBD2. This CDR3 is 14 amino acids long. The junction had 5 bases not matched to a gene; V was cut back by 1 base and J by 7 bases. CDR1 is WSHSY and CDR2 is SAAADI in the germline V gene.

The genes are TRBV6-2 or TRBV6-3 and TRBJ2-7; D gene uncertain. The V and J ends lost 3 bases and 6 bases respectively, with 9 bases between them. The CDR3 consists of 12 residues. Germline CDR1 MNHEY, CDR2 SVGEGT. CDR3 amino acids: CASSYLGSEQYF. DNA for the CDR3: TGTGCCAGCAGTTATTTGGGTTCCGAGCAGTACTTC.

The V gene is TRBV9, the J gene TRBJ2-1; possible D gene TRBD2, 6 bases. This CDR3 is built from 16 residues. Germline values: CDR1 SGDLS, CDR2 YYNGEE. Trimming removed 5 bases from V and 1 base from J, with 16 bases in between. The CDR3 coding sequence is TGTGCCAGCAGTAGTCGCGGGGACCATTCCTACAATGAGCAGTTCTTC. This encodes CASSSRGDHSYNEQFF.

The table lists this clonotype with a few counts. The rearrangement uses TRBV6-6 and TRBJ2-2, with D perhaps TRBD1 (6 bases). Between the trimmed V and J ends, which lost 2 bases and 9 bases, there was a span of 7 bases. The CDR3 has 12 residues. CDR1 and CDR2 from the germline V gene are MNHNY and SVGAGI (reference sequence). The CDR3 spells CASSYGTRELFF. CDR3 coding DNA: TGTGCCAGCAGTTACGGGACACGGGAGCTGTTTTTT.

This clonotype has only a few counts. The chain is built from TRBV19 and TRBJ1-1; D not resolved. The germline V gene has CDR1 LNHDA and CDR2 SQIVND (reference sequence). The CDR3 is made up of 12 amino acids. Trimming left V 8 bases short and J 1 base short, with 8 bases between. The CDR3 reads CASVMGNTEAFF. The DNA of the CDR3 is TGTGCCAGTGTGATGGGGAACACTGAAGCTTTCTTT. The full variable domain, rest sourced from reference TRBV19 and TRBJ1-1, is DGGITQSPKYLFRKEGQNVTLSCEQNLNHDAMYWYRQDPGQGLRLIYYSQIVNDFQKGDIAEGYSVSREKKESFPLTVTSAQKNPTAFYLCASVMGNTEAFFGQGTRLTVV.

In its sample, this clonotype was seen many times. V gene TRBV9 combines with J gene TRBJ2-3, with TRBD2 matching over 10 bases. The germline CDR1 and CDR2 sequences are SGDLS and YYNGEE. The CDR3 contains 15 residues. J gave up 0 bases and V 5 bases, and 3 bases lay outside the gene matches. The CDR3 region has the DNA TGTGCCAGCAGGAAGACTAGCGGGAGCACAGATACGCAGTATTTT. Its translation: CASRKTSGSTDTQYF. The full variable domain, rest sourced from reference TRBV9 and TRBJ2-3, is DSGVTQTPKHLITATGQRVTLRCSPRSGDLSVYWYQQSLDQGLQFLIQYYNGEERAKGNILERFSAQQFPDLHSELNLSSLELGDSALYFCASRKTSGSTDTQYFGPGTRLTVL.

The sample holds many counts of this clonotype. The chain recombines TRBV4-1 with TRBJ2-5; 7 nucleotides match TRBD2. The CDR3 is 14 residues long. J lost 4 bases, V lost 1 base, and 3 bases had no gene match. Per the germline V gene, CDR1 is MGHRA and CDR2 is YSYEKL. DNA for the CDR3: TGCGCCAGCAGCCAAGGACTAGCCCTAGAGACCCAGTACTTC. Translated: CASSQGLALETQYF.

Worth noting for this clonotype: Given a much more abundant clone one base away, this may be a read error. The V and J genes are TRBV5-5 and TRBJ2-5; TRBD1 aligns across 10 bases. This CDR3 has 17 amino acids. CDR1 and CDR2 from the germline V gene are SGHKS and YYEKEE (reference sequence). The V gene end was trimmed by 5 bases and the J gene end by 3 bases; junction bases not matched to a gene: 13. In DNA, the CDR3 is TGTGCCAGCAGTCTCACCGGGACAGGGGTATTGGAAGAGACCCAGTACTTC. Its translation: CASSLTGTGVLEETQYF.

The gene calls are TRBV12-3 or TRBV12-4 and TRBJ2-7, with 9 bases aligning to TRBD2. The CDR3 is made up of 15 amino acids. The ends lost 5 bases at V and 7 bases at J; junction bases unmatched: 12. For the CDR3, the DNA is TGTGCCAGCAGTACCCGGACTAGCGCAGACTCAGAGCAGTACTTC. Its protein product is CASSTRTSADSEQYF.

This clonotype appeared a single time. V gene TRBV30 combines with J gene TRBJ2-3; D not certain. CDR3 length: 13 residues. V dropped 2 bases and J dropped 5 bases, with 11 bases sitting between them. CDR1 and CDR2 from the germline V gene are GTSNPN and SVGIG (reference sequence). CDR3 loop: CAWSLGNRDTQYF. CDR3 nucleotides: TGTGCCTGGAGTCTGGGTAACAGAGATACGCAGTATTTT.

The chain combines TRBV12-3 or TRBV12-4 with TRBJ1-1; D is unresolved. V lost 3 bases, J lost 0 bases, and 8 bases lay in between. This CDR3 contains 14 residues. The CDR3 nucleotides are TGTGCCAGCAGTTTCGGAAAGTTGAACACTGAAGCTTTCTTT. Translation gives CASSFGKLNTEAFF.

The chain recombines TRBV27 with TRBJ1-1; TRBD1 aligns across 9 bases. Germline V lookup: CDR1 MNHEY, CDR2 SMNVEV (reference sequence). V was clipped by 7 bases and J by 3 bases; unmatched bases: 6. The length of the CDR3 is 14 residues. The CDR3 sequence is CASMLGQGYTEAFF. CDR3 sequence (DNA): TGTGCCAGCATGTTGGGACAGGGATACACTGAAGCTTTCTTT.

This clonotype was recorded many times. The rearrangement joins TRBV5-6 to TRBJ1-5; 9 positions agree with TRBD1. The CDR3 covers 16 residues. With V trimmed by 4 bases and J by 1 base, 6 bases remained unmatched. Germline V lookup: CDR1 SGHDT, CDR2 YYEEEE. CDR3 nucleotides: TGTGCCAGCAGCGCCACAGGGGGCGGGAGCAATCAGCCCCAGCATTTT. It codes for CASSATGGGSNQPQHF.

A few counts support this clonotype. The gene calls are TRBV27 and TRBJ2-2; maybe TRBD2 (6 bases). This CDR3 has 14 amino acids. Between the trimmed V and J ends, which lost 4 bases and 7 bases, there was a span of 13 bases. Germline V gene lookup returns CDR1 MNHEY and CDR2 SMNVEV (reference sequence). The CDR3 sequence: CASSSGLNLGELFF. CDR3 DNA: TGTGCCAGCAGTTCGGGACTCAACCTCGGGGAGCTGTTTTTT.

With regard to this clonotype: A much larger clone lies a single base off, so this may be a read error. The V gene is TRBV5-1, the J gene TRBJ2-4, with 8 nucleotides matching TRBD2. CDR1 SGHRS and CDR2 YFSETQ come from the germline V gene. The ends lost 0 bases at V and 5 bases at J; junction bases unmatched: 7. The CDR3 covers 16 residues. In DNA, the CDR3 is TGCGCCAGCAGCTTGGCCGGTAGCGGGGCCGAAAACATTCAGTACTTC. Translating it yields CASSLAGSGAENIQYF.

This clonotype appeared a few times. The chain joins TRBV7-9 to TRBJ2-3, with 10 positions matching TRBD2. CDR3 length: 18 amino acids. CDR1 and CDR2 (germline): SEHNR, FQNEAQ (reference sequence). Trimming removed 1 base from V and 6 bases from J; junction bases left unmatched: 13. The CDR3 bases are TGTGCCAGCAGCTTAGGAGGGGGAGCGGGAGGGCCGTTGGATACGCAGTATTTT. This translates into CASSLGGGAGGPLDTQYF.

To note about this clonotype: This could be a read error, since a much larger clone is one nucleotide away. The chain joins TRBV28 to TRBJ1-1, with unresolved D. CDR1 is MDHEN and CDR2 is SYDVKM in the germline V gene. The CDR3 runs to 13 residues. CDR3 nucleotide sequence: TGTGCCAGCAGTCACCAGGAGTTCGCTGAAGCTTTATTT. This sequence encodes CASSHQEFAEALF.

This clonotype was recorded at least ten times. The V and J genes are TRBV2 and TRBJ2-7, with 10 nucleotides matching TRBD1. Trimming at V came to 4 bases and at J to 7 bases, leaving 7 bases not matched to a gene. CDR3 length equals 14 residues. Germline loops: CDR1 SNHLY, CDR2 FYNNEI. In DNA form, the CDR3 reads TGTGCCAGCAGTGGAAGACAGGGGGCGAAAGAGCAGTACTTC. Translation gives CASSGRQGAKEQYF.

The chain carries TRBV3-1 and TRBJ2-7; 7 bases line up with TRBD1. CDR1 is LGHDT and CDR2 is YNNKEL in the germline V gene (reference sequence). This CDR3 is 16 amino acids long. The V and J ends lost 5 bases and 2 bases, in that order; junction bases with no gene match: 12. The CDR3 loop is CASSSRTGSETYEQYF. The CDR3 DNA follows: TGTGCCAGCAGCTCCCGGACAGGCTCAGAAACCTACGAGCAGTACTTC.

The rearrangement joins TRBV24-1 to TRBJ1-1; D is perhaps TRBD1 (6 bases). Trimming shortened V by 5 bases and J by 1 base, and 7 bases separated the two germline ends. This CDR3 contains 13 residues. Germline lookup yields CDR1 KGHDR and CDR2 SFDVKD. DNA of the CDR3: TGTGCCACCAGTGCAGGGGAGAACACTGAAGCTTTCTTT. Translation gives CATSAGENTEAFF.

This clonotype was recorded many times. The chain carries TRBV28 and TRBJ1-4, with a weak D call TRBD1 (6 bases). Per germline, CDR1 MDHEN and CDR2 SYDVKM. The ends were cut back, 4 bases at V and 8 bases at J, with 14 bases in the middle. The CDR3 length is 14 residues. CDR3 region: CASSSTGLSEKLFF. CDR3 nucleotide sequence: TGTGCCAGCAGTTCGACAGGTTTGAGCGAAAAACTGTTTTTT.

The table lists this clonotype with many counts. CDR3 sequence: CATATGEYTGELFF. CDR3 nucleotide sequence: TGTGCCACCGCGACAGGGGAGTACACCGGGGAGCTGTTTTTT. The chain has TRBV14 and TRBJ2-2; 8 bases fit TRBD1. After removal of 10 bases from V and 3 bases from J, the junction contained 7 bases not matched to a gene. From germline, CDR1 is SGHDN and CDR2 FVKESK. The CDR3 sequence is 14 residues long.